This T cell receptor (beta chain) was identified during a study of lymphopenia after photon versus proton radiotherapy (dated by TCRdb to between 2017 and 2020). Study-wide context: In patients with gastrointestinal tumors who developed high-grade lymphopenia, the study compared the immunological effects of photon radiation therapy with those of proton radiation therapy. The goal of the study was to describe how the two radiation modalities differ in their effects on the immune system. A cohort of around 20 patients with gastrointestinal tumors who received either photon or proton therapy and subsequently developed lymphopenia was included. Paper-wide results and their limitations: The survival association was assessed only in patients who died, and the authors presented better survival with proton therapy as a possibility rather than a demonstrated result. Relative stability during treatment was observed in proton-treated patients, whereas loss of naive T cells and TCR diversity and gain of effector/memory populations were observed in photon-treated patients. After the lymphocyte count nadir, photon-treated repertoires showed oligoclonal expansion, especially of CD8+ Temra cells, which drove the drop in diversity. Among patients across the cohort who died, overall survival time showed an inverse correlation with a larger post-nadir drop in TCR diversity.

Libraries came from the immunoSEQ multiplex PCR assay. Alongside multiparametric flow cytometry, deep sequencing of rearranged TCR beta loci was used to profile the T cell repertoires. Not all clones reach the TCRdb copy of this immuneACCESS table, which keeps in-frame sequences only. Checked studies attribute under half of the gap to unresolved V genes and leave the rest unexplained. The sample has some 44,000 clones on record, approximately 82% of them singletons. Roughly 23% of the sample comes from the top ten. Comment on this clone: Its antigen remains undetermined. One base away there is no much larger clone; base qualities are not given.

From its cysteine to its phenylalanine, the CDR3 spans 15 amino acids. Solely the CDR3 DNA is kept, with 45 bases framed from the first base. The germline V gene (reference sequence) provides CDR1 GTSNPN and CDR2 SVGIG. Trimmed from V: 3 bases; trimmed from J: 8 bases; junction bases lacking a gene match: 12. The receptor comes from a woman aged 70-85 years with pancreatic cancer. This material consisted of peripheral blood, taken from a patient treated with proton-based radiotherapy. The rearranged segments are TRBV30 and TRBJ1-4, with 7 central nucleotides matching TRBD1. The CDR3 protein is CAWSPYSQGGEKLFF. The base sequence is TGTGCCTGGAGCCCCTACTCCCAGGGGGGCGAAAAACTGTTTTTT.